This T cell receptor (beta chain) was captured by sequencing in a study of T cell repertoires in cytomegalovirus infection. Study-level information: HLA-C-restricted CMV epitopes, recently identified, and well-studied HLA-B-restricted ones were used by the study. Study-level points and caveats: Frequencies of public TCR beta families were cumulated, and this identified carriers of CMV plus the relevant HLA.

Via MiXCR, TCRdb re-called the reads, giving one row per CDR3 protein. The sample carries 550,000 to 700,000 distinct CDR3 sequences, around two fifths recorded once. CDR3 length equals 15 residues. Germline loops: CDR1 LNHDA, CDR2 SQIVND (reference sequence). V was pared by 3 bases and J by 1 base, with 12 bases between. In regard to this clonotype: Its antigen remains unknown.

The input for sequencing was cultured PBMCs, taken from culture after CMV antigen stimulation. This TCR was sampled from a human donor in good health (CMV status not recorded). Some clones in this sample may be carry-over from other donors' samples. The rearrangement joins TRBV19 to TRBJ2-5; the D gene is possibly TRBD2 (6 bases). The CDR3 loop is CASSISGLPQETQYF. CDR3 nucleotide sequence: TGTGCCAGTAGTATCTCAGGACTACCCCAAGAGACCCAGTACTTC.